A selection of T cell receptor beta chains follows, all from one sample in a study of shared clonotypes between healthy human individuals. Libraries were prepared by immunoSEQ multiplex PCR; TCRdb keeps only in-frame clonotypes and omits some of them. Altogether hundreds of thousands of clones are present, 95% to 97% being singletons, with the ten largest covering about 0.32%. The sequencing sample was made of memory CD8+ T cells sorted from blood. The origin of the receptors is a man aged 25 to 40 in good health. The CDR3 runs from the conserved cysteine through the conserved F or W. D genes are given only for firm matches. Not every row has a clone size; where given, it reads once, few, many or a size class.

CDR3 length	J gene	D gene	clone size	V gene	CDR3 DNA	CDR3 protein
15	TRBJ2-3	TRBD1	-	TRBV7-9	TGTGCCAGCAGCCCTTGGGACAGGGGGGGAGATACGCAGTATTTT	CASSPWDRGGDTQYF
17	TRBJ1-3	-	-	TRBV6-1	TGTGCCAGCAGTGTGGGGACCTGGGTAGGGGTGGGAAACACCATATATTTT	CASSVGTWVGVGNTIYF
15	TRBJ2-7	TRBD2	-	TRBV18	TGTGCCAGCTCACCCTGGACTAGCGGGAGGGCCGAGCAGTACTTC	CASSPWTSGRAEQYF
11	TRBJ2-7	-	-	TRBV30	TGTGCCTGCACAAGGCCCTACGAGCAGTACTTC	CACTRPYEQYF
16	TRBJ1-3	-	-	TRBV21-1	TGTGCCAGCAGCAAAACGGTCAGGGTCCCTGGAAACACCATATATTTT	CASSKTVRVPGNTIYF
21	TRBJ2-3	TRBD2	-	TRBV5-1	TGCGCCAGCAGCTTTTTGCCGCCCAAACAATCGGCTAGCGGACCCACAGATACGCAGTATTTT	CASSFLPPKQSASGPTDTQYF
13	TRBJ2-5	TRBD1	-	TRBV28	TGTGCCAGCAGTTCGGGACAGCAAGAGACCCAGTACTTC	CASSSGQQETQYF
15	TRBJ1-2	TRBD1	once	TRBV28	TGTGCCAGCAGTCCAGCGAAGACAGGGGGCTATGGCTACACCTTC	CASSPAKTGGYGYTF
16	TRBJ2-3	TRBD2	-	TRBV5-4	TGTGCCAGCAGACCCGGACTAGCGGGAGCCCCAGATACGCAGTATTTT	CASRPGLAGAPDTQYF
17	TRBJ2-1	-	-	TRBV7-9	TGTGCCAGCAGAAAAGGGTGGGAGCGAAGCTCCTACAATGAGCAGTTCTTC	CASRKGWERSSYNEQFF
14	TRBJ2-7	TRBD1	-	TRBV29-1	TGCAGCGTCCCAATGGCCGGACAGGCCCACGAGCAGTACTTC	CSVPMAGQAHEQYF
11	TRBJ2-5	-	-	TRBV20-1	TGCTGCCGACTAGTTGGGGAGACCCAGTACTTC	CCRLVGETQYF
15	TRBJ1-3	-	-	TRBV11-2	TGTGCCAGCAGCTTAGTAACCTCCCCTGGAAACACCATATATTTT	CASSLVTSPGNTIYF
16	TRBJ1-1	-	once	TRBV11-2	TGTGCCAGCAGCTTAGATAAGGGCGATGGGAACACTGAAGCTTTCTTT	CASSLDKGDGNTEAFF
14	TRBJ2-3	TRBD1	-	TRBV4-1	TGCGCCAGCAGCCAACAGGGGGCAGTAGATACGCAGTATTTT	CASSQQGAVDTQYF
14	TRBJ2-3	TRBD1	-	TRBV6-6	TGTGCCAGCAGCCTCGCTACAGGGGCCGATACGCAGTATTTT	CASSLATGADTQYF
11	TRBJ1-1	-	-	TRBV2	TGTGCCAGCAGTGAGCAGACGGAAGCTTTCTTT	CASSEQTEAFF
14	TRBJ1-1	-	-	TRBV6-5	TGTGCCAGCAGTCACCCGACAGGGAACACTGAAGCTTTCTTT	CASSHPTGNTEAFF
13	TRBJ2-1	TRBD2	-	TRBV27	TGTGCCAGCAGTTTAGGGGCCCCGGGGGGGCAGTTCTTC	CASSLGAPGGQFF
16	TRBJ2-3	TRBD2	-	TRBV7-2	TGTGCCAGCAGCGTAGGAGCGGGACCTAGCACAGATACGCAGTATTTT	CASSVGAGPSTDTQYF
13	TRBJ1-4	-	-	TRBV18	TGTGCCAGCTCCGAGTATGTGACAGAAAAACTGTTTTTT	CASSEYVTEKLFF
14	TRBJ1-1	-	-	TRBV6-6	TGTGCCAGCAGCTACAGGGAATGGTCCACTGAAGCTTTCTTT	CASSYREWSTEAFF
16	TRBJ2-1	TRBD2	-	TRBV4-2	TGTGCCAGCAGCCAAGACGGCGGGAGTGGGGGTGCTGAGCAGTTCTTC	CASSQDGGSGGAEQFF
15	TRBJ2-2	-	-	TRBV6-5	TGTGCCAGCAGTTACCGGACAGCGAACACCGGGGAGCTGTTTTTT	CASSYRTANTGELFF
11	TRBJ1-2	-	-	TRBV28	TGTGCCAGCACCCAAGGGGGGGGCTACACCTTC	CASTQGGGYTF
13	TRBJ2-3	-	-	TRBV29-1	TGCAGCGGATTGGGGGCCATCACAGATACGCAGTATTTT	CSGLGAITDTQYF
16	TRBJ2-1	TRBD2	-	TRBV27	TGTGCCAGCAGCCTCTCTAGCGGGAGCTCCTACAATGAGCAGTTCTTC	CASSLSSGSSYNEQFF
15	TRBJ1-3	-	-	TRBV18	TGTGCCAGCTCTCTCCGGGAGGGATTAGGAAACACCATATATTTT	CASSLREGLGNTIYF
13	TRBJ1-1	TRBD1	-	TRBV29-1	TGCAGCGGGACAGGGCGGGAGAACACTGAAGCTTTCTTT	CSGTGRENTEAFF
16	TRBJ2-7	TRBD1	-	TRBV5-4	TGTGCCAGCAGCTTCCGGACAGGCAACCTTGATTACGAGCAGTACTTC	CASSFRTGNLDYEQYF
14	TRBJ2-2	-	-	TRBV7-2	TGTGCCAGCAGCTTAGGCTGGAACACCGGGGAGCTGTTTTTT	CASSLGWNTGELFF
16	TRBJ1-5	TRBD1	-	TRBV6-5	TGTGCCAGCAGTTACTTGCGGACAGGGAGGGTCCAGCCCCAGCATTTT	CASSYLRTGRVQPQHF
15	TRBJ2-3	-	-	TRBV4-2	TGTGCCAGCAGCCAAGGTCTCCTAGCTGTAGATACGCAGTATTTT	CASSQGLLAVDTQYF
15	TRBJ2-7	TRBD1	-	TRBV5-8	TGTGCCAGCAGCTTGCCCGGGACAGGGGGACACGAGCAGTACTTC	CASSLPGTGGHEQYF
14	TRBJ1-3	-	-	TRBV28	TGTGCCAGCAGTCCAACGGGAGGGGGAAACACCATATATTTT	CASSPTGGGNTIYF
13	TRBJ1-4	-	-	TRBV10-3	TGTGTCATCAGTGACGAGTCTTGGGAAAAACTGTTTTTT	CVISDESWEKLFF
15	TRBJ2-7	-	-	TRBV5-6	TGTGCCAGCAGCTTGAGCCCTTCAGTTACCTACGAGCAGTACTTC	CASSLSPSVTYEQYF
16	TRBJ2-2	TRBD1	-	TRBV5-6	TGTGCCAGCAGCTTGGCTGGGACAGGGAACACCGGGGAGCTGTTTTTT	CASSLAGTGNTGELFF
13	TRBJ1-1	-	-	TRBV29-1	TGCAGCGTTGAACAGGGAAGGGACACTGAAGCTTTCTTT	CSVEQGRDTEAFF
15	TRBJ2-7	TRBD1	once	TRBV30	TGTGCCTGGAGCCTAGCCGGGACAGGCTACTACGAGCAGTACTTC	CAWSLAGTGYYEQYF